This T cell receptor beta chain was obtained from a study of blood T cell repertoires in COVID-19. Repertoires were generated with immunoSEQ multiplex PCR, while TCRdb's copy carries only in-frame clones and drops some. Altogether about 250,000 clones are present, 80% to 90% being singletons, with the ten largest covering approximately 1.6%. The CDR3 loop spans 16 amino acids. Losses at the gene ends were 1 base for V and 1 base for J; bases not matched to a gene: 2. Looked up from germline, CDR1 is SGHRS and CDR2 is YFSETQ. The origin of this receptor is a man aged 35 to 55 who had recovered from COVID-19. The sample consisted of PBMCs or T cells enriched from blood (not recorded which). V usage is TRBV5-1 and J usage is TRBJ2-2; 9 bases are shared with TRBD1. The CDR3 sequence: CASSLLGQGNTGELFF. The DNA for the CDR3 is TGCGCCAGCAGCTTGTTGGGACAGGGGAACACCGGGGAGCTGTTTTTT.